A selection of T cell receptor beta chains follows, all from one sample in a study of blood T cell repertoires in COVID-19. Some clones are missing from TCRdb's copy, which holds only in-frame ones; the method was immunoSEQ multiplex PCR. The data hold 90,000 to 150,000 clones, with 85% observed a single time. The sample comprised peripheral blood. These receptors originate from an elderly man with acute or convalescent COVID-19. The CDR3 runs from the conserved cysteine through the conserved F or W. The order of the fields is V gene, CDR3 length, clone size, D gene, J gene, CDR3 DNA, CDR3 protein. The D gene is left open where the match is weak. Part of the rows lack a size; the others show once, few, many or a class for expanded clones.

>TRBV27|15|NA|NA|TRBJ1-2
TGTGCCAGCAGTTTAAGCGGGGGGGTCAACTATGGCTACACCTTC
CASSLSGGVNYGYTF
>TRBV24-1|13|NA|TRBD1|TRBJ2-1
TGTGCCACCAGTGACTCAGGGGGCAGTGAGCAGTTCTTC
CATSDSGGSEQFF
>TRBV5-1|14|NA|NA|TRBJ1-4
TGCGCCAGCAGCCTACAGGACCCCAATGAAAAACTGTTTTTT
CASSLQDPNEKLFF
>TRBV28|13|NA|TRBD1|TRBJ1-1
TGTGCCAGCAGTTTATTTAAGGACAGGGAACCTTTCTTT
CASSLFKDREPFF
>TRBV30|12|NA|NA|TRBJ2-3
TGTGCCTGGAGTGAATGGAGCCAGGGGCAGTATTTT
CAWSEWSQGQYF
>TRBV30|15|NA|NA|TRBJ1-3
TGTGCCTGGAGTGTTTGGGGGGGGATTGGAAACACCATATATTTT
CAWSVWGGIGNTIYF
>TRBV7-3|16|few|TRBD2|TRBJ2-1
TGTGCCAGCAGCTTGCAGGGAGGGACCTCCTACAATGAGCAGTTCTTC
CASSLQGGTSYNEQFF
>TRBV6-5|14|NA|NA|TRBJ1-6
TGTGCCAGTGGAGGGGATTTTTATAATTCACCCCTCCACTTT
CASGGDFYNSPLHF
>TRBV11-2|12|NA|NA|TRBJ2-3
TGTGCCAGCAGCCGGGTGGTGGATACGCAGTATTTT
CASSRVVDTQYF
>TRBV21-1|13|NA|NA|TRBJ1-3
TGTGCCAGCTGCAAGACACCTGGAAACACCATATATTTT
CASCKTPGNTIYF
>TRBV3-1/TRBV3-2|15|NA|TRBD2|TRBJ2-1
TGTGCCAGCAGCCAAGGGACTAGCGGGGGAAATGAGCAGTTCTTC
CASSQGTSGGNEQFF
>TRBV19|15|NA|TRBD2|TRBJ2-2
TGTGCCAGTAGTATTGGCGGGAGGTACACCGGGGAGCTGTTTTTT
CASSIGGRYTGELFF
>TRBV5-4|15|NA|TRBD1|TRBJ2-1
TGTGCCAGCAGACGGGACAGGGGGCCGTACAATGAGCAGTTCTTC
CASRRDRGPYNEQFF
>TRBV9|16|NA|NA|TRBJ2-2
TGTGCCAGCAGCGCAGGTTGGAGGGCCTTTCACGGGGAGCTGTTTTTT
CASSAGWRAFHGELFF
>TRBV5-1|14|NA|NA|TRBJ1-2
TGCGCCAGCAGCCCGAGGGCGGGGGACTATGGCTACACCTTC
CASSPRAGDYGYTF
>TRBV4-1|13|NA|NA|TRBJ1-1
TGCGCCAGCAGCCAGACGGACAGAGTTGAAGCTTTCTTT
CASSQTDRVEAFF
>TRBV4-2|13|NA|NA|TRBJ1-2
TGTGCCAGCAGCCAAGCGGGAAACTATGGCTACACCTTC
CASSQAGNYGYTF
>TRBV2|13|once|NA|TRBJ1-2
TGTGCCAGCAGTGAACTACGACAGGATGGCTACACCTTC
CASSELRQDGYTF
>TRBV6-6|15|NA|NA|TRBJ2-6
TGTGCCAGCAGTTACGACAGCTCTGGGGCCAACGTCCTGACTTTC
CASSYDSSGANVLTF
>TRBV5-1|16|few|TRBD1|TRBJ1-5
TGCGCCAGCAGCCCCGGGACAGGGGGCGAGGGTCAGCCCCAGCATTTT
CASSPGTGGEGQPQHF
>TRBV6-5|13|NA|TRBD2|TRBJ2-3
TGTGCCAGCAGTCCCACCACTAGCGGGCCTCCGTATTTT
CASSPTTSGPPYF
>TRBV6-5|14|NA|NA|TRBJ2-1
TGTGCCAGCACGGTACGGGGACTCACGGGGGAGCAGTTCTTC
CASTVRGLTGEQFF
>TRBV5-5|14|NA|TRBD2|TRBJ2-3
TGTGCCAGCAGAATACTAGCGGTCACAGATACGCAGTATTTT
CASRILAVTDTQYF
>TRBV6-9|16|once|NA|TRBJ1-5
TGTGCCAGCAGTTATCACGCGAGTAGCGGCAATCAGCCCCAGCATTTT
CASSYHASSGNQPQHF
>TRBV5-4|16|NA|TRBD1|TRBJ2-4
TGTGCCAGCAGCAGGACAGGGGGATCGGCCAAAAACATTCAGTACTTC
CASSRTGGSAKNIQYF
>TRBV21-1|16|NA|NA|TRBJ2-1
TGTGCCAGCAGCAAAGCGGGGCTTCTAGCGGACAATGAGCAGTTCTTC
CASSKAGLLADNEQFF
>TRBV27|20|few|TRBD1|TRBJ1-6
TGTGCCAGCAGTTTATCTTTTTTAAGACAGGGGGGATTCAGGAATTCACCCCTCCACTTT
CASSLSFLRQGGFRNSPLHF
>TRBV19|20|NA|TRBD1|TRBJ1-2
TGTGCCAGTAGTATAGATCCACGGACAGGGGGCATGAAGTTGAACTATGGCTACACCTTC
CASSIDPRTGGMKLNYGYTF
>TRBV11-1|15|NA|NA|TRBJ1-1
TGTGCCAGCAGCTTCCTCTCGGGGGGGAACACTGAAGCTTTCTTT
CASSFLSGGNTEAFF
>TRBV5-5|17|NA|TRBD2|TRBJ2-3
TGTGCCAGCAGCTTCATGACTAGCGGGGGGGGCACAGATACGCAGTATTTT
CASSFMTSGGGTDTQYF